A single TCR beta chain is shown here with its context. The antigen is not known. The data were taken from a study of cytomegalovirus exposure and HLA in healthy donors. CDR1 and CDR2 (germline): SNHLY, FYNNEI. The CDR3 is 15 amino acids. With 6 bases clipped from V and 3 bases from J, the junction kept 6 bases outside the gene matches. Notes on the study in general: There were some public TCRs occurring in many donors, but most TCR sequences were rare.

Assay used: immunoSEQ multiplex PCR; TCRdb lists only in-frame clones, some missing. The profile covers some 120,000 clones, with more than 70% appearing a single time and 1.2% to 1.5% taken by the ten largest. This TCR was sampled from a man between 25 and 39 years old in good health and CMV-seronegative. Source material: PBMCs. V and J are TRBV2 and TRBJ2-7, with 12 nucleotides matching TRBD2. CDR3 loop: CASSKLAGGNYEQYF. In DNA, the CDR3 is TGTGCCAGCAGCAAACTAGCGGGAGGAAACTACGAGCAGTACTTC.